These 5 T cell receptor beta chains originate from one sample sequenced in a study of CD8 T cells in Susac syndrome. It was with random hexamers that about 0.45 to 1 ug RNA was reverse transcribed. TCRdb reprocessed the immunoSEQ multiplex PCR reads via MiXCR and lists one record per CDR3 protein. The sample consists of about 120,000 distinct CDR3 sequences, 94% of them appearing once. The sequencing sample was made of CD4+ T cells from PBMCs. The receptors come from a human donor in good health.

The rearrangement uses TRBV25-1 and TRBJ2-5; no firm D call. This CDR3 comprises 13 residues. CDR1 MGHDK and CDR2 SYGVNS come from the germline V gene. V lost 4 bases, J lost 3 bases, and 9 bases lay in between. CDR3 bases: TGTGCCAGCAGTGGGGTTGGGGAAGAGACCCAGTACTTC. It specifies CASSGVGEETQYF.

This chain links TRBV7-9 with TRBJ2-3, with D possibly being TRBD2 (6 bases). With 0 bases removed from V and 4 bases from J, the gap between germline ends came to 8 bases. Germline V lookup: CDR1 SEHNR, CDR2 FQNEAQ (reference sequence). The CDR3 length is 14 residues. The CDR3: CASSLAGGSDTQYF. The CDR3 DNA reads TGTGCCAGCAGCTTAGCGGGAGGCTCAGATACGCAGTATTTT. The whole variable domain, remainder taken from reference TRBV7-9 and TRBJ2-3, is DTGVSQNPRHKITKRGQNVTFRCDPISEHNRLYWYRQTLGQGPEFLTYFQNEAQLEKSRLLSDRFSAERPKGSFSTLEIQRTEQGDSAMYLCASSLAGGSDTQYFGPGTRLTVL.

The rearrangement links TRBV28 to TRBJ1-1; no definite D call. Trimming removed 4 bases from V and 1 base from J, with 16 bases in between. CDR1 and CDR2 from the germline V gene are MDHEN and SYDVKM. This CDR3 has 16 residues. The CDR3 loop reads CASSSHPGRQNTEAFF. As DNA, the CDR3 is TGTGCCAGCAGTTCCCACCCTGGCAGACAGAACACTGAAGCTTTCTTT.

The chain recombines TRBV12-3 or TRBV12-4 with TRBJ2-7; 7 bases map to TRBD1. The length of the CDR3 is 16 residues. V was pared by 5 bases and J by 0 bases, with 10 bases of the junction left unmatched. CDR3 DNA sequence: TGTGCCAGCAGTAGCCGTTGGGACAGAAGCTCCTACGAGCAGTACTTC. This sequence encodes CASSSRWDRSSYEQYF.

This clonotype came up once. The chain carries TRBV29-1 and TRBJ2-1; possible D gene TRBD2, 6 bases. Trimming removed 8 bases from V and 5 bases from J, with 13 bases in between. This CDR3 region has 12 residues. Germline CDR1 is SQVTM and CDR2 is ANQGSEA. The CDR3 sequence: CSIGTSNNEQFF. The CDR3 nucleotides read TGCAGCATTGGGACTTCAAACAATGAGCAGTTCTTC.